These 8 T cell receptor beta chains share one sample of origin, sequenced in a study of T cells after yellow fever vaccination. TCRdb processed the 5' RACE reads anew with MiXCR; each CDR3 protein has one entry. There are approximately 300,000 distinct CDR3 sequences in the sample; 8.7% occur only once, and under 20% lies in the top ten. The starting material was PBMCs, obtained on the day of the first yellow fever vaccination. The source of these receptors is a man aged 18 to 30 who received the YFV17D yellow fever vaccine.

This clonotype has just a few counts. The V gene is TRBV6-2 or TRBV6-3, the J gene TRBJ2-1, with 8 bases aligning to TRBD2. Germline trimming cut 1 base from V and 3 bases from J; bases unmatched to any gene: 8. CDR1 and CDR2 from the germline V gene are MNHEY and SVGEGT. This CDR3 spans 17 amino acids. The CDR3 DNA reads as TGTGCCAGCAGTTACTTTCTCGCGGGGGGCGACTACAATGAGCAGTTCTTC. Amino acid sequence: CASSYFLAGGDYNEQFF.

This clonotype was detected only a few times. The V call is TRBV2, the J call TRBJ2-5; perhaps TRBD2 as D (5 bases). The length of the CDR3 is 15 residues. V dropped 6 bases and J dropped 4 bases, with 18 bases sitting between them. Germline-derived CDR1 and CDR2 are SNHLY and FYNNEI. Here the CDR3 DNA reads TGTGCCAGCAGCTATAACAACGGGGTATCAGAGACCCAGTACTTC. Translating gives CASSYNNGVSETQYF.

This clonotype was observed a few times. The rearrangement joins TRBV6-2 or TRBV6-3 to TRBJ2-5, with 9 bases lining up with TRBD1. Germline-derived CDR1 and CDR2 are MNHEY and SVGEGT. This CDR3 region has 14 residues. After removal of 6 bases from V and 5 bases from J, the junction contained 7 bases not matched to a gene. The CDR3 protein is CASRRTGDWETQYF. The CDR3 coding sequence is TGTGCCAGCAGGAGGACAGGGGACTGGGAGACCCAGTACTTC.

This clonotype was found a few times. This chain joins TRBV3-1 and TRBJ1-1; D perhaps matches TRBD1 (5 bases). The CDR3 loop spans 14 amino acids. Germline V gene data show CDR1 as LGHDT and CDR2 as YNNKEL (reference sequence). V was trimmed by 5 bases and J by 1 base, leaving 11 bases between them. The CDR3 bases are TGTGCCAGCAGCGACTCGCAGGGGAACACTGAAGCTTTCTTT. This sequence encodes CASSDSQGNTEAFF.

This clonotype was seen only a few times. This chain joins TRBV5-6 and TRBJ2-7; 12 nucleotides align to TRBD2. V was clipped by 0 bases and J by 3 bases; unmatched bases: 7. The CDR3 has 17 amino acids. Looked up from germline, CDR1 is SGHDT and CDR2 is YYEEEE. The CDR3: CASSLGRLAGDYYEQYV. CDR3 coding DNA: TGTGCCAGCAGCTTGGGCAGACTAGCGGGGGACTACTACGAGCAGTACGTC.

V and J are TRBV7-2 and TRBJ2-1; the D gene is possibly TRBD1 (5 bases). Germline assignment: CDR1 SGHTA and CDR2 FQGNSA. The ends were cut back, 5 bases at V and 15 bases at J, with 17 bases in the middle. This CDR3 is 12 amino acids long. The CDR3 coding sequence is TGTGCCAGCAGCCCTATCCTAGACAGAGCGTTCTTC. It specifies CASSPILDRAFF.

This chain uses TRBV2 with TRBJ1-2; no definite D call. The germline V gene has CDR1 SNHLY and CDR2 FYNNEI. V lost 3 bases, J lost 0 bases, and 5 bases lay in between. This CDR3 region has 13 residues. The CDR3 spells CASSEFANYGYTF. The CDR3, as DNA: TGTGCCAGCAGTGAGTTCGCTAACTATGGCTACACCTTC. Drawing the rest from reference TRBV2 and TRBJ1-2, the complete variable domain is EPEVTQTPSHQVTQMGQEVILRCVPISNHLYFYWYRQILGQKVEFLVSFYNNEISEKSEIFDDQFSVERPDGSNFTLKIRSTKLEDSAMYFCASSEFANYGYTFGSGTRLTVV.

The chain is built from TRBV2 and TRBJ2-1; the D gene is possibly TRBD1 (6 bases). The CDR3 is made up of 14 amino acids. V lost 7 bases and J lost 6, with 16 bases in between. CDR1 and CDR2 from the germline V gene are SNHLY and FYNNEI. The CDR3 DNA follows: TGTGCCAGCAAGAACAGGGACAATGTCAATGAGCAGTTCTTC. It translates to CASKNRDNVNEQFF.